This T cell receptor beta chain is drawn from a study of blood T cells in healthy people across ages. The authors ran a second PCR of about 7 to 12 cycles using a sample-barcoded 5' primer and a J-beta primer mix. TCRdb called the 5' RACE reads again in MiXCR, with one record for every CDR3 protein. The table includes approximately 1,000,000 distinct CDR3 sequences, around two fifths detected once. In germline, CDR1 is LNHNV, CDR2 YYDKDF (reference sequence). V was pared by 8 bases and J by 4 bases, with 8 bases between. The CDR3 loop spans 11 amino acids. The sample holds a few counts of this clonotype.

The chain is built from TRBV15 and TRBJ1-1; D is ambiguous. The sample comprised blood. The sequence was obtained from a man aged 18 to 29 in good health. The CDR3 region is CATLGTTEAFF. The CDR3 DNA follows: TGTGCCACCTTGGGTACCACTGAAGCTTTCTTT. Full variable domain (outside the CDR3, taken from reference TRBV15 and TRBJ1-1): DAMVIQNPRYQVTQFGKPVTLSCSQTLNHNVMYWYQQKSSQAPKLLFHYYDKDFNNEADTPDNFQSRRPNTSFCFLDIRSPGLGDTAMYLCATLGTTEAFFGQGTRLTVV.